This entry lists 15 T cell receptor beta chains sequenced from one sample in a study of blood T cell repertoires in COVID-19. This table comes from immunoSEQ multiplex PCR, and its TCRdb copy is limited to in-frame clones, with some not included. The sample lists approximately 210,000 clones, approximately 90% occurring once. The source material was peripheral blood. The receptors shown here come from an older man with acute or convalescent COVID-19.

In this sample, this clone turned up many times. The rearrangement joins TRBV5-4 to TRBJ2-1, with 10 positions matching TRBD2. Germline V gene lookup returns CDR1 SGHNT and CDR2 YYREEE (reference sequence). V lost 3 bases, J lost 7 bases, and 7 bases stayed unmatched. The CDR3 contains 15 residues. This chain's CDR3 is CASSSEREGRNEQFF. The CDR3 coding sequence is TGTGCCAGCAGCTCAGAGCGGGAGGGCCGGAATGAGCAGTTCTTC.

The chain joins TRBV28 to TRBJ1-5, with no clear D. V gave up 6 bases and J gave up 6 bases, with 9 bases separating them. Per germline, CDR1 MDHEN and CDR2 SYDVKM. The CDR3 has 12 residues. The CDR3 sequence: CASRAGGQPQHF. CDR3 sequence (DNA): TGTGCCAGCAGGGCAGGTGGTCAGCCCCAGCATTTT.

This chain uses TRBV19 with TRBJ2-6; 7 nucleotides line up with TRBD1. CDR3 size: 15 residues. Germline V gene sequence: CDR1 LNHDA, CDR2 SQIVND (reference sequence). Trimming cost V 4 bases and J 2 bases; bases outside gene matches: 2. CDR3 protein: CASSSTGAGANVLTF. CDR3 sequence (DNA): TGTGCCAGTAGTAGTACAGGGGCTGGGGCCAACGTCCTGACTTTC.

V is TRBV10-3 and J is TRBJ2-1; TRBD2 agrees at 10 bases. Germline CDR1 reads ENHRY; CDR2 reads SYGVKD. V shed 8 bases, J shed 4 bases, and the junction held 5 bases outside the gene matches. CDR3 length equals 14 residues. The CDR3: CAIRTSGEYNEQFF. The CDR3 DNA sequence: TGTGCCATCCGCACTAGCGGGGAGTACAATGAGCAGTTCTTC.

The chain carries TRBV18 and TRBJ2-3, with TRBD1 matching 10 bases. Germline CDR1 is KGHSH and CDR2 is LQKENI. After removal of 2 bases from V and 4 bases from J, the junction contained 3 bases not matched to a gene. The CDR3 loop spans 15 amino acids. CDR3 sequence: CASSPMGTGADTQYF. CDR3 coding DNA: TGTGCCAGCTCACCAATGGGGACAGGGGCAGATACGCAGTATTTT.

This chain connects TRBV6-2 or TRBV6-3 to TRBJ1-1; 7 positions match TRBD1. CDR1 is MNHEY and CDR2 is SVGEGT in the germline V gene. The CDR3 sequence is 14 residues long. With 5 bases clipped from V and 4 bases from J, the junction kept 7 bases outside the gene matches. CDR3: CASSRQGIITEAFF. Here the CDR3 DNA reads TGTGCCAGCAGTCGACAGGGAATAATCACTGAAGCTTTCTTT.

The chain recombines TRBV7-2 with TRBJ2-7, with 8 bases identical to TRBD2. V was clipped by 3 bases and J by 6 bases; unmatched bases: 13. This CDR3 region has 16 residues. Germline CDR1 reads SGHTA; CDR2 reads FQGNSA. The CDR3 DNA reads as TGTGCCAGCAGCTTGACTAGCGATACGAGGGTCGGCGAGCAGTACTTC. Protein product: CASSLTSDTRVGEQYF.

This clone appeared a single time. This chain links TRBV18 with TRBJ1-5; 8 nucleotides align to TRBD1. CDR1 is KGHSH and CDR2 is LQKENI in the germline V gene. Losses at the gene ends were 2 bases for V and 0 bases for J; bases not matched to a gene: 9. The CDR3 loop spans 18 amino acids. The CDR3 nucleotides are TGTGCCAGCTCACCAGAGGACAGGGCCCTATATAGCAATCAGCCCCAGCATTTT. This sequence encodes CASSPEDRALYSNQPQHF.

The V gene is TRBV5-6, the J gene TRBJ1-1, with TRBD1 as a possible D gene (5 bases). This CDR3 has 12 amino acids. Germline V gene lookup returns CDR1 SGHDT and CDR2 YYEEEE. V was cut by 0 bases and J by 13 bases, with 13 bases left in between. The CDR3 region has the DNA TGTGCCAGCAGCTTGGCCCGGACACCTCTTTTCTTT. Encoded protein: CASSLARTPLFF.

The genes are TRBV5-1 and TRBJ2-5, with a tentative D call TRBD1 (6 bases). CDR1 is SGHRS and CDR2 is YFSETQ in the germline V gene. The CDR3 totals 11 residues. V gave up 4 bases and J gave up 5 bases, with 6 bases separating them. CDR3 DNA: TGCGCCAGCAGCCAGGGGGAGACCCAGTACTTC. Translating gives CASSQGETQYF.

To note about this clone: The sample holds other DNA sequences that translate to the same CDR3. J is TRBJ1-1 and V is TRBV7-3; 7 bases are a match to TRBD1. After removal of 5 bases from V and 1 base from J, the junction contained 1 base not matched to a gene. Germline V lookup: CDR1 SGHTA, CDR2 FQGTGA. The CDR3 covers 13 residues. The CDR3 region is CASSRQGNTEAFF. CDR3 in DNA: TGTGCCAGCAGCCGACAGGGGAACACTGAAGCTTTCTTT.

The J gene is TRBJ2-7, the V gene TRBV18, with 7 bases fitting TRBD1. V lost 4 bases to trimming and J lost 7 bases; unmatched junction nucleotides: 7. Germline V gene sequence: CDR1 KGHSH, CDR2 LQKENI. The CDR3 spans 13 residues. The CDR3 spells CASSLGTVGEQYF. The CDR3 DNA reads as TGTGCCAGCTCACTTGGGACAGTAGGGGAGCAGTACTTC.

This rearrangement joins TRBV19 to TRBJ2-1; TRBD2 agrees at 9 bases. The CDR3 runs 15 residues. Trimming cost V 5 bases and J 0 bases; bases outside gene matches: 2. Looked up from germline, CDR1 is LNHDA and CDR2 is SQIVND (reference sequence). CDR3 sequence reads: CASSYSGSSYNEQFF. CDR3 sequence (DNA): TGTGCCAGTAGTTATAGCGGGAGCTCCTACAATGAGCAGTTCTTC.

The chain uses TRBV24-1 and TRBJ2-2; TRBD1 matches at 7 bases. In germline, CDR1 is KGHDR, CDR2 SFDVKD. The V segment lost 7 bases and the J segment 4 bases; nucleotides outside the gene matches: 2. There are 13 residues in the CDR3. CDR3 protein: CATSAGGTGELFF. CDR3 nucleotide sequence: TGTGCCACCAGCGCAGGGGGCACCGGGGAGCTGTTTTTT.

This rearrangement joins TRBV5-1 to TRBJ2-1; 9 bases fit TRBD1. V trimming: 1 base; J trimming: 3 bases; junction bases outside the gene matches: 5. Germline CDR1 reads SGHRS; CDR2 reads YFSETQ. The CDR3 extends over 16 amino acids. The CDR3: CASSLSGTGYYNEQFF. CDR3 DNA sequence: TGCGCCAGCAGCTTGTCCGGGACAGGGTACTACAATGAGCAGTTCTTC.